This T cell receptor (beta chain) was observed in a study of cytomegalovirus exposure and HLA in healthy donors. In the study overall: An early release of data contained some 80 million unique TCRs, which came from HLA-typed donors. Of 300 to 500 genotyped donors, around 86% grouped in the Caucasian-associated ancestry cluster. Study conclusions and caveats: From TCR beta sequences, most subjects' HLA-A and HLA-B alleles were reportedly predicted accurately.

Germline CDR1 reads MDHEN; CDR2 reads SYDVKM. V lost 8 bases, J lost 4 bases, and 8 bases lay in between. This CDR3 spans 11 amino acids. Remarks on this clone: The antigen is not known.

A multiplex PCR was run with 60 Vbeta primers and 13 Jbeta primers. Assay: immunoSEQ multiplex PCR; the TCRdb copy retains only in-frame clones and omits some. The top ten hold about 3.5% of the sample, which has more than 100,000 clones, roughly four fifths seen once. The rearrangement uses TRBV28 and TRBJ1-1, with D perhaps matching TRBD1 (5 bases). The sample was PBMCs. The source is a woman between 25 and 40 years old in good health and CMV-seropositive. The CDR3: CASRQFTEAFF. The CDR3 DNA sequence: TGTGCCAGCCGACAGTTCACTGAAGCTTTCTTT. Using reference TRBV28 and TRBJ1-1 for the parts outside the CDR3, the full variable domain is DVKVTQSSRYLVKRTGEKVFLECVQDMDHENMFWYRQDPGLGLRLIYFSYDVKMKEKGDIPEGYSVSREKKERFSLILESASTNQTSMYLCASRQFTEAFFGQGTRLTVV.